This TCR beta chain was observed in a study of molecular identifiers for immune sequencing clone quantification. In its sample, this clonotype was seen many times. Its target is unknown. Study outcomes and limitations: Clones that had above 20 RNA copies took up over 98% of effector molecules but under 1% in naive cells. Jurkat TCR RNA from one cell was spiked into more than 800,000 naive cells, and it was reportedly detectable there. Highly expanded clone sizes could end up underestimated if a barcode were shared by identical TCR molecules.

Germline values: CDR1 DFQATT, CDR2 SNEGSKA (reference sequence). V trimming: 3 bases; J trimming: 5 bases; junction bases outside the gene matches: 10. The CDR3 is 15 amino acids. TCRdb reprocessed the PCR reads with MiXCR, giving one entry per CDR3 protein. Among about 640,000 distinct CDR3 sequences listed, 15% to 20% were seen once. Naive CD8 T cell sorting was performed on the CD8+CD4-CCR7+CD45RA+ phenotype. Sequencing was performed on naive CD8+ T cells from blood, with Jurkat cell RNA spiked in. Regarding subset: FACS-sorted CD8+CD4-CCR7+CD45RA+ naive T cells. The rearrangement links TRBV20-1 to TRBJ2-5, with 9 bases aligning to TRBD2. The TCR sequence derives from a human donor in good health. Some libraries in this study had Jurkat cell RNA spiked in. The CDR3: CSASSWREGQETQYF. The CDR3 bases are TGCAGTGCTAGCAGCTGGCGGGAGGGCCAGGAGACCCAGTACTTC.